The rows below give T cell receptor beta chains drawn from one sample of a study of T cells after yellow fever vaccination. TCRdb used MiXCR to reprocess the 5' RACE reads, holding one entry per CDR3 protein. The data contain some 600,000 distinct CDR3 sequences, approximately 13% of them singletons. This specimen was PBMCs, taken on the day of the yellow fever booster vaccination. The source of these receptors is a man in his thirties or forties who received the YFV17D yellow fever vaccine. Both conserved end residues are part of each CDR3. The order of the fields is D gene, clone size, J gene, V gene, CDR3 protein, CDR3 DNA. D genes are given only for firm matches. Expanded clones get a size class; other rows say once, few or many, or leave the size out.

D gene: NA
clone size: few
J gene: TRBJ2-3
V gene: TRBV5-5
CDR3 protein: CASSLGWGSDTQYF
CDR3 DNA: TGTGCCAGCAGCTTGGGATGGGGGTCGGATACGCAGTATTTT

D gene: TRBD1
clone size: NA
J gene: TRBJ1-1
V gene: TRBV5-4
CDR3 protein: CASSTWAGTGLVDTEAFF
CDR3 DNA: TGTGCCAGCAGCACCTGGGCCGGGACAGGGCTCGTCGACACTGAAGCTTTCTTT

D gene: NA
clone size: NA
J gene: TRBJ2-3
V gene: TRBV7-2
CDR3 protein: CASSLVGGWADTQYF
CDR3 DNA: TGTGCCAGCAGCTTAGTAGGCGGTTGGGCAGATACGCAGTATTTT

D gene: NA
clone size: NA
J gene: TRBJ1-1
V gene: TRBV6-5
CDR3 protein: CASSYVEWRGDAFF
CDR3 DNA: TGTGCCAGCAGTTACGTTGAATGGCGGGGCGACGCTTTCTTT

D gene: NA
clone size: NA
J gene: TRBJ2-3
V gene: TRBV6-5
CDR3 protein: CASSYGRTSTDTQYF
CDR3 DNA: TGTGCCAGCAGTTACGGGCGGACGAGCACAGATACGCAGTATTTT

D gene: NA
clone size: NA
J gene: TRBJ1-2
V gene: TRBV5-1
CDR3 protein: CASSLESGSVGYTF
CDR3 DNA: TGCGCCAGCAGCTTGGAGTCAGGGTCGGTTGGCTACACCTTC

D gene: NA
clone size: few
J gene: TRBJ2-1
V gene: TRBV13
CDR3 protein: CASSPNPRSSYNEQFF
CDR3 DNA: TGTGCCAGCAGCCCCAACCCTAGGAGCTCCTACAATGAGCAGTTCTTC

D gene: NA
clone size: NA
J gene: TRBJ2-5
V gene: TRBV29-1
CDR3 protein: CSGVHTTQETQYF
CDR3 DNA: TGCAGCGGGGTCCATACCACTCAAGAGACCCAGTACTTC

D gene: NA
clone size: few
J gene: TRBJ2-5
V gene: TRBV28
CDR3 protein: CASREQEETQYF
CDR3 DNA: TGTGCCAGCAGGGAGCAGGAAGAGACCCAGTACTTC

D gene: NA
clone size: NA
J gene: TRBJ2-2
V gene: TRBV5-4
CDR3 protein: CASSLGPGHTGELFF
CDR3 DNA: TGTGCCAGCAGCTTGGGCCCGGGTCACACCGGGGAGCTGTTTTTT

D gene: TRBD2
clone size: NA
J gene: TRBJ2-1
V gene: TRBV7-2
CDR3 protein: CASSLRASGMQFF
CDR3 DNA: TGTGCCAGCAGCTTAAGAGCTAGCGGGATGCAGTTCTTC

D gene: NA
clone size: few
J gene: TRBJ2-1
V gene: TRBV20-1
CDR3 protein: CSAKWNGNPYNEQFF
CDR3 DNA: TGCAGTGCTAAGTGGAACGGGAACCCCTACAATGAGCAGTTCTTC

D gene: NA
clone size: NA
J gene: TRBJ2-3
V gene: TRBV5-1
CDR3 protein: CASSPGTPDTQYF
CDR3 DNA: TGCGCCAGCAGCCCCGGGACACCAGATACGCAGTATTTT

D gene: TRBD1
clone size: NA
J gene: TRBJ2-1
V gene: TRBV30
CDR3 protein: CAWSGTGGDEQFF
CDR3 DNA: TGTGCCTGGAGTGGCACAGGGGGCGATGAGCAGTTCTTC

D gene: NA
clone size: few
J gene: TRBJ1-4
V gene: TRBV24-1
CDR3 protein: CATGSRGPTNEKLFF
CDR3 DNA: TGTGCCACCGGGTCCCGAGGGCCGACTAATGAAAAACTGTTTTTT

D gene: NA
clone size: NA
J gene: TRBJ1-4
V gene: TRBV19
CDR3 protein: CASTIGVGNEKLFF
CDR3 DNA: TGTGCCAGTACAATTGGTGTCGGTAATGAAAAACTGTTTTTT

D gene: NA
clone size: NA
J gene: TRBJ2-1
V gene: TRBV5-1
CDR3 protein: CASSLGRGASRTYNEQFF
CDR3 DNA: TGCGCCAGCAGCTTGGGCAGGGGGGCCAGTAGGACCTACAATGAGCAGTTCTTC

D gene: TRBD2
clone size: many
J gene: TRBJ2-7
V gene: TRBV7-2
CDR3 protein: CASSPSGNAYEQYF
CDR3 DNA: TGTGCCAGCAGCCCAAGCGGGAACGCCTACGAGCAGTACTTC

D gene: NA
clone size: few
J gene: TRBJ2-7
V gene: TRBV19
CDR3 protein: CASSIGGENEQYF
CDR3 DNA: TGTGCCAGTAGTATAGGGGGGGAGAACGAGCAGTACTTC

D gene: NA
clone size: NA
J gene: TRBJ2-1
V gene: TRBV5-1
CDR3 protein: CASSLDRRGEQFF
CDR3 DNA: TGCGCCAGCAGCTTGGACCGCCGGGGAGAGCAGTTCTTC

D gene: TRBD1
clone size: NA
J gene: TRBJ2-5
V gene: TRBV12-3/TRBV12-4
CDR3 protein: CASSWTGRETQYF
CDR3 DNA: TGCGCCAGCAGCTGGACAGGCCGAGAGACCCAGTACTTC

D gene: NA
clone size: NA
J gene: TRBJ2-6
V gene: TRBV12-3/TRBV12-4
CDR3 protein: CASGTPKSSGANVLTF
CDR3 DNA: TGTGCCAGCGGGACACCGAAAAGCTCTGGGGCCAACGTCCTGACTTTC

D gene: NA
clone size: NA
J gene: TRBJ2-3
V gene: TRBV11-1
CDR3 protein: CASSPTRSTDTQYF
CDR3 DNA: TGTGCCAGCAGCCCGACCCGTTCCACAGATACGCAGTATTTT

D gene: NA
clone size: NA
J gene: TRBJ1-2
V gene: TRBV12-3/TRBV12-4
CDR3 protein: CASSLGDAYGYTF
CDR3 DNA: TGTGCCAGCAGTTTAGGGGACGCCTATGGCTACACCTTC

D gene: TRBD2
clone size: NA
J gene: TRBJ2-1
V gene: TRBV19
CDR3 protein: CASSIFPRTSEYNEQFF
CDR3 DNA: TGTGCCAGTAGTATTTTCCCCAGGACTAGCGAGTACAATGAGCAGTTCTTC

D gene: NA
clone size: NA
J gene: TRBJ2-5
V gene: TRBV28
CDR3 protein: CASSFPLSETQYF
CDR3 DNA: TGTGCCAGCAGTTTCCCCCTATCGGAGACCCAGTACTTC

D gene: NA
clone size: NA
J gene: TRBJ2-3
V gene: TRBV24-1
CDR3 protein: CATSDLDTRFGTDTQYF
CDR3 DNA: TGTGCCACCAGTGATTTGGACACCAGATTTGGCACAGATACGCAGTATTTT

D gene: NA
clone size: few
J gene: TRBJ1-6
V gene: TRBV11-2
CDR3 protein: CASSLQQFNSPLHF
CDR3 DNA: TGTGCCAGCAGCTTACAACAGTTTAATTCACCCCTCCACTTT

D gene: NA
clone size: NA
J gene: TRBJ2-7
V gene: TRBV18
CDR3 protein: CASSPLGENPYF
CDR3 DNA: TGTGCCAGCTCACCCCTCGGGGAAAACCCGTACTTC